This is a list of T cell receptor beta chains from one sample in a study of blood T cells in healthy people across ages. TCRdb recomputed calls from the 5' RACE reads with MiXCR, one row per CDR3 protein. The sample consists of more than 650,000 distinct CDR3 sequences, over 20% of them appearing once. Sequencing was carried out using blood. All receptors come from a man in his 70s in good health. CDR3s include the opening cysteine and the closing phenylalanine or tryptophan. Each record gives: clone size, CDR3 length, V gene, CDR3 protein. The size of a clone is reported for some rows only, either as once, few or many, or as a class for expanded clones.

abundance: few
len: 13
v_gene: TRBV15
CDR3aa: CATSRDNRETQYF

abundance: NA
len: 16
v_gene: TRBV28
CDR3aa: CASSLWAGNLPYEQYF

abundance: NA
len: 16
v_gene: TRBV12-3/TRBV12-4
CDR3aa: CASIPRKGPSTDAEYF

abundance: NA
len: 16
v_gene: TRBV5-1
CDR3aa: CASSTGLAGGTGELFF

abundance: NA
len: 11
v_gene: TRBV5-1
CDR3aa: CASSARSEQYF

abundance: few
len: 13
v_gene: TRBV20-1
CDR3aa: CSAPVDATDTQYF

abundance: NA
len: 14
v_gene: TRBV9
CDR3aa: CASSAPKAGNEQFF

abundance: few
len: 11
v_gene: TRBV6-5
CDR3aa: CASSAGLGYTF

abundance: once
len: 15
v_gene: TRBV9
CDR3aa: CASSVDSGQGYEQYF

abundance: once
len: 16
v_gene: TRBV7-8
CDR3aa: CASSLMPGQGNQPQHF

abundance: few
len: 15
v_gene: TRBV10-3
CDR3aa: CAISESTDTNEKLFF

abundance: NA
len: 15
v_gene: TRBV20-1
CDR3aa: CSARDSTSGANEQFF

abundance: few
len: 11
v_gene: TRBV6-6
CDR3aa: CATQQGRGYTF

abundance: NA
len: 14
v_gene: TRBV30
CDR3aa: CAWRQGGGLYGYTF

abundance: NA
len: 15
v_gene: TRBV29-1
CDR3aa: CSVDPGGRSENEQFF

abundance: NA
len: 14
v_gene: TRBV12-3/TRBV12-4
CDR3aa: CASSLEGTVYGYIF

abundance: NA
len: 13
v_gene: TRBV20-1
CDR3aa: CSAPDRGEQPQHF

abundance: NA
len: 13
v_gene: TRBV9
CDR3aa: CATSVRATGELFF

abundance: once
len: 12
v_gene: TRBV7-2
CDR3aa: CASSKPNTEAFF

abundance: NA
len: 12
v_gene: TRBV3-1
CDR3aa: CASSQESATQFF

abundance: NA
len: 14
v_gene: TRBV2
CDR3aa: CASNTDRGNEKLFF

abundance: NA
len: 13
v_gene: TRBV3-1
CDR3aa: CASSQVRVGGYTF

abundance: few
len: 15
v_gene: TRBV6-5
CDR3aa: CASRGADRTNYGYTF

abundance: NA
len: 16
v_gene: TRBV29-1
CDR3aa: CSVVQQGKSGANVLTF

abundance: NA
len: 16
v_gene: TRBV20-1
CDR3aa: CSARSPGAGFPDTQYF

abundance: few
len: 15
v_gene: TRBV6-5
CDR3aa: CASHRGQSSGNTIYF

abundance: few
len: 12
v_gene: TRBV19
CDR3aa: CASSGTGRAQYF

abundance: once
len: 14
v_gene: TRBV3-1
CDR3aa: CASSLRADQDTQYF

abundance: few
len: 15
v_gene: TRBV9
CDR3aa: CASSVWGTGTEKLFF

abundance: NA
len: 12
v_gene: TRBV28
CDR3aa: CASRRGGYEQYF

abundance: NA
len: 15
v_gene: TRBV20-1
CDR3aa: CSALAGGTHRETQYF

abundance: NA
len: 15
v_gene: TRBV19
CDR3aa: CASSVSQGALRGYTF

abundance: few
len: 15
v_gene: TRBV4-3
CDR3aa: CASRPGLGFTDTQYF

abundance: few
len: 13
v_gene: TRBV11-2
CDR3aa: CASSLVRNGEQYF

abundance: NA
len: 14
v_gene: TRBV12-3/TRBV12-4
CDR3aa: CASSLGDTYNEQFF

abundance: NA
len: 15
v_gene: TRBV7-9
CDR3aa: CASKPTGEDGNTIYF

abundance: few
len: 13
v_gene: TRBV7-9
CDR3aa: CASSPFSEANAFF

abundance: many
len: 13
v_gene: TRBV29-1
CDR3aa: CSVRVGSGNTIYF

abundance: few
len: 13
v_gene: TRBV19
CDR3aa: CASSPLIQETQYF

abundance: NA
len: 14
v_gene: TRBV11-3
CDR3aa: CASSQGTVKETQYF

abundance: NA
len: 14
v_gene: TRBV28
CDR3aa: CANAPGRANYGYTF

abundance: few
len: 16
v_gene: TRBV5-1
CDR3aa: CASSPGLAEAYNEQFF

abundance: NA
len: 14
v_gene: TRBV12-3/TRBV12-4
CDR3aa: CASTLNRASRKAFF

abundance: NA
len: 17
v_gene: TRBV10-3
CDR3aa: CAISEARRAANTGELFF

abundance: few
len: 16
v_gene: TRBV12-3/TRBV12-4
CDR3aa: CASKISSRGGTDTQYF

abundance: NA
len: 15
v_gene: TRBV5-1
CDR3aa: CASSWEGTSGNTIYF